This T cell receptor (beta chain) was identified during a study of shared clonotypes between healthy human individuals. The V and J ends lost 5 bases and 5 bases respectively, with 13 bases between them. The germline V gene has CDR1 LNHDA and CDR2 SQIVND (reference sequence). The CDR3 consists of 14 residues. Donors comprised only Caucasian adults living in Nashville, Tennessee. This clone showed up just a few times. Its matching antigen is unknown. Once extracted for a subset, genomic DNA was divided evenly among several immunoSEQ plates. Clones were sequenced by immunoSEQ multiplex PCR, and TCRdb holds only the in-frame ones, with some missing. The table lists 110,000 or so clones, around 68% of them singletons, with over 20% in the top ten. Points from the study as a whole: Large sequencing depth failed to make sorted-subset sequencing complete, rarefaction showed. What limited the represented genetic and exposure-history diversity was the small number of donors.

The TCR originated in a woman in her 30s in good health. The genes are TRBV19 and TRBJ1-5; D gene uncertain. The source material was memory CD8+ T cells sorted from blood. The sample's subset: CD45RO+ cells pooled with CCR7-negative TemRA cells. CDR3 region: CASSPPGDHQPQHF. The CDR3 nucleotides are TGTGCCAGTAGTCCTCCGGGAGACCATCAGCCCCAGCATTTT.